This T cell receptor (beta chain) was observed in a study of blood T cell repertoires in COVID-19. As for the study in general: The origin of the acute and convalescent COVID-19 samples was the United States, Italy and Spain.

Repertoires were generated with immunoSEQ multiplex PCR, while TCRdb's copy carries only in-frame clones and drops some. This sample has approximately 440,000 clones, with about 90% found just once. Self-reported history from a screening survey and questionnaire set each donor's cohort. This clone was seen once. The CDR3 loop spans 13 amino acids. V lost 6 bases, J lost 7 bases, and 13 bases lay in between. Germline V lookup: CDR1 SGHNT, CDR2 YYREEE (reference sequence). This receptor was taken from a man aged 18 to 35 who had recovered from COVID-19. This sequence joins TRBV5-4 and TRBJ1-4, with a weak D call TRBD1 (6 bases). The sequenced sample was PBMCs or T cells enriched from blood (not recorded which). CDR3 nucleotides: TGTGCCAGCACAACCAGGGGCGGTGAAAAACTGTTTTTT. This translates into CASTTRGGEKLFF.